These 18 T cell receptor beta chains came from one sample sequenced in a study of T-cell memory formation after mild COVID-19. TCRdb redid the calling of the 5' RACE reads with MiXCR, one entry per CDR3 protein. This sample yields fewer than 400,000 distinct CDR3 sequences, of which about 17% are seen a single time; roughly 21% belongs to the top ten. The sequenced sample was PBMCs or a T cell subset sorted from them (not recorded which). All receptors derive from a man aged 18 to 29 who had mild COVID-19 (a few samples of this study predate the infection). Cell type and time point are not known.

V and J are TRBV24-1 and TRBJ2-5; D not certain. The CDR3 covers 14 residues. The V end lost 4 bases, the J end lost 0 bases, and 8 bases lay between the germline ends. Germline-derived CDR1 and CDR2 are KGHDR and SFDVKD. The CDR3 DNA is TGTGCCACCAGTGAGGACCGGTACCAAGAGACCCAGTACTTC. Its translation is CATSEDRYQETQYF.

The gene calls are TRBV5-1 and TRBJ2-1; 13 bases fit TRBD2. From germline, CDR1 is SGHRS and CDR2 YFSETQ. The CDR3 is 15 residues long. Trimming at V came to 4 bases and at J to 6 bases, leaving 4 bases not matched to a gene. The CDR3 sequence is CASSTGTSGVNEQFF. Written as DNA, the CDR3 is TGCGCCAGCAGCACAGGGACTAGCGGGGTCAATGAGCAGTTCTTC.

This clonotype has only a few counts. The V call is TRBV5-1, the J call TRBJ2-1; TRBD2 agrees at 7 bases. The CDR3 contains 14 residues. V lost 5 bases, J lost 10 bases, and 12 bases stayed unmatched. Germline V CDR1 and CDR2: SGHRS, YFSETQ. The CDR3 DNA sequence: TGCGCCAGCAGGACTAGCCCGGCGGCCGACGAGCAGTTCTTC. Its translation is CASRTSPAADEQFF.

This clonotype was counted only a few times. The chain combines TRBV3-1 with TRBJ1-2, with D tentatively TRBD1 (5 bases). This CDR3 is 16 amino acids long. V lost 2 bases and J 8 bases, leaving 21 bases between the germline ends. The germline gives CDR1 LGHDT, CDR2 YNNKEL (reference sequence). The CDR3 coding sequence is TGTGCCAGCAGCCAACATCCCCGGGACCGCGCCAGAGGCTACACCTTC. It is translated as CASSQHPRDRARGYTF.

This clonotype turned up a few times. The J gene is TRBJ2-1, the V gene TRBV12-3 or TRBV12-4, with D uncertain. The CDR3 sequence is 13 residues long. Trimming took off 6 bases at V and 2 bases at J, with 8 bases between the two ends. The CDR3 sequence is CASRRPAYNEQFF. DNA for the CDR3: TGTGCCAGCAGGCGCCCGGCCTACAATGAGCAGTTCTTC.

This clonotype was picked up a small number of times. The gene calls are TRBV20-1 and TRBJ2-1; 10 nucleotides match TRBD2. CDR1 DFQATT and CDR2 SNEGSKA come from the germline V gene (reference sequence). Trimming at V came to 3 bases and at J to 8 bases, leaving 7 bases not matched to a gene. The CDR3 spans 14 residues. The CDR3 here is CSARESLAGDEQFF. The CDR3, as DNA: TGCAGTGCTAGGGAATCCCTAGCGGGGGATGAGCAGTTCTTC.

This clonotype was found a few times. This chain joins TRBV5-1 and TRBJ1-6; D gene unclear. The CDR3 contains 16 residues. CDR1 and CDR2 from the germline V gene are SGHRS and YFSETQ. The V end was cut by 3 bases, the J end by 0 bases, with 10 bases between. This chain's CDR3 is CASSSSVSSYNSPLHF. CDR3 sequence (DNA): TGCGCCAGCAGCTCGTCAGTAAGCTCCTATAATTCACCCCTCCACTTT.

This clonotype was observed a handful of times. V and J are TRBV4-3 and TRBJ1-3; 7 bases fit TRBD1. The V gene's germline CDR1 is LGHNA and CDR2 YSLEER. V was pared by 1 base and J by 4 bases, with 4 bases of the junction left unmatched. This CDR3 comprises 15 residues. CDR3 protein: CASSQATGSGNTIYF. The CDR3 bases are TGCGCCAGCAGCCAAGCGACAGGGTCCGGAAACACCATATATTTT.

This clonotype was observed a handful of times. The chain recombines TRBV4-2 with TRBJ2-3, with 12 bases identical to TRBD2. The CDR3 length is 15 residues. Trimming took 6 bases from V and 0 from J; bases not matched to a gene: 1. CDR1 LGHNA and CDR2 YNFKEQ come from the germline V gene. The CDR3 DNA follows: TGTGCCAGCAGTGGACTAGCGGGGAGCACAGATACGCAGTATTTT. It codes for CASSGLAGSTDTQYF.

The chain combines TRBV6-2 or TRBV6-3 with TRBJ2-7, with TRBD1 as a possible D gene (5 bases). V was trimmed by 6 bases and J by 5 bases, leaving 14 bases between them. This CDR3 contains 13 residues. Germline CDR1 MNHEY, CDR2 SVGEGT. The CDR3: CASSPAGIHEQYF. The CDR3 nucleotides read TGTGCCAGCAGCCCAGCAGGGATACACGAGCAGTACTTC.

This clonotype was recorded a few times. CDR3 in DNA: TGTGCCAGCTCACGAGGACTAGCGGGGGGCCACACCGGGGAGCTGTTTTTT. Translation gives CASSRGLAGGHTGELFF. The chain combines TRBV18 with TRBJ2-2; 14 nucleotides line up with TRBD2. The germline CDR1 and CDR2 sequences are KGHSH and LQKENI. J lost 3 bases, V lost 4 bases, and 4 bases had no gene match. The CDR3 is made up of 17 amino acids.

This clonotype has a handful of counts. The chain couples TRBV12-3 or TRBV12-4 to TRBJ2-1; D gene unclear. Trimming removed 3 bases at V and 3 bases at J, with 6 bases between. The CDR3 extends over 13 amino acids. CDR3 DNA: TGTGCCAGCAGTTTTTCGGTCTACAATGAGCAGTTCTTC. Translated, it gives CASSFSVYNEQFF.

This sequence joins TRBV28 and TRBJ2-7; a weak D match, TRBD1 (6 bases). Trimming stripped 5 bases from V and 5 bases from J, with 13 bases between. The CDR3 loop spans 13 amino acids. Germline assignment: CDR1 MDHEN and CDR2 SYDVKM. The chain's CDR3 is CASSLGTSHEQYV. For the CDR3, the DNA is TGTGCCAGCAGTCTCGGGACATCTCACGAGCAGTACGTC.

This clonotype was observed many times. The gene calls are TRBV4-1 and TRBJ1-2; 9 nucleotides agree with TRBD1. The CDR3 runs to 16 residues. V was pared by 3 bases and J by 7 bases, with 12 bases of the junction left unmatched. The V gene's germline CDR1 is MGHRA and CDR2 YSYEKL. This chain's CDR3 is CASSHYLRDRESGYTF. In nucleotides, the CDR3 is TGCGCCAGCAGCCATTACCTCCGGGACAGGGAAAGTGGCTACACCTTC.

This clonotype was seen a few times. The rearrangement uses TRBV6-1 and TRBJ1-2; 9 nucleotides line up with TRBD1. Trimming cost V 4 bases and J 8 bases; bases outside gene matches: 14. This CDR3 is built from 16 residues. Germline CDR1 MNHNS, CDR2 SASEGT. The CDR3 nucleotides are TGTGCCAGCAGTGCGTCTTACAGGGGGCGGATGAGAGGCTACACCTTC. This gives the protein CASSASYRGRMRGYTF.

CDR3 sequence: CASTQVVRGTQYF. CDR3 coding DNA: TGTGCCAGCACTCAGGTGGTCAGGGGTACGCAGTATTTT. The genes are TRBV14 and TRBJ2-3; D might be TRBD1 (6 bases). Trimming stripped 7 bases from V and 8 bases from J, with 16 bases between. This CDR3 region has 13 residues. CDR1 and CDR2 (germline): SGHDN, FVKESK.

This clonotype was counted between two and nine times. At one end, the junction sequence differs from germline, possibly due to a read error. The chain links TRBV15 to TRBJ1-1; D is perhaps TRBD1 (5 bases). This CDR3 region has 13 residues. Germline CDR1 reads LNHNV; CDR2 reads YYDKDF (reference sequence). The CDR3 DNA follows: TGTGCCACCAGCACCAGGGTTCGCACTGACGCTTTCTTT. It specifies CATSTRVRTDAFF.

This clonotype was detected ten times or more. V and J are TRBV20-1 and TRBJ2-1; 7 positions agree with TRBD1. The V gene end was trimmed by 4 bases and the J gene end by 3 bases; junction bases not matched to a gene: 3. CDR3 size: 13 residues. CDR1 and CDR2 (germline): DFQATT, SNEGSKA (reference sequence). CDR3 loop: CSATRTGYNEQFF. As DNA, the CDR3 is TGCAGTGCTACTCGGACAGGCTACAATGAGCAGTTCTTC.